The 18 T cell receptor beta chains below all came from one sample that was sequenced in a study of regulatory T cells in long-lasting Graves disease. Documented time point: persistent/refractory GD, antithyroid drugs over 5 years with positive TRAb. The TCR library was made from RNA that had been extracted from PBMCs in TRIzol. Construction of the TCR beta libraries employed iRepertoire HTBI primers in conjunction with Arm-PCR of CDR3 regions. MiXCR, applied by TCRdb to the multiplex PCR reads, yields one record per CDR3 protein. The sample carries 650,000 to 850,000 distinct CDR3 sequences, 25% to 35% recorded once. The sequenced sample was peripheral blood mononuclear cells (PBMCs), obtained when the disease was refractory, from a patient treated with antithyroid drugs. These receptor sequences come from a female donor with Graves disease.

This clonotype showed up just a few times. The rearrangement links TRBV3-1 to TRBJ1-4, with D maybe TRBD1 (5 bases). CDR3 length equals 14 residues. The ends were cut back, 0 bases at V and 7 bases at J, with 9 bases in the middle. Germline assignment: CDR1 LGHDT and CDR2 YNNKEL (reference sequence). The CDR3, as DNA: TGTGCCAGCAGCCAAGATTGGGGGACTGAAAAACTGTTTTTT. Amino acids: CASSQDWGTEKLFF.

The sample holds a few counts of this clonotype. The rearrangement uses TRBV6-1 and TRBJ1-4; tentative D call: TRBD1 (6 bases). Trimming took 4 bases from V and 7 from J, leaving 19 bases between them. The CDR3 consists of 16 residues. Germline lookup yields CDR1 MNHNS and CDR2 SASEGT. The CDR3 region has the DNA TGTGCCAGCAGTGGACCCTACTCAGGGGAGGGTGAAAAACTGTTTTTT. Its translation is CASSGPYSGEGEKLFF.

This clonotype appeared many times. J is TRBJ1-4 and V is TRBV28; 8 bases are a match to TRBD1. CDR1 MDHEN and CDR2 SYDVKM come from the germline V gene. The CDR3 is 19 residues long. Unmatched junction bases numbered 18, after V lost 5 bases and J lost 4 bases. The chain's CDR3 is CASSPPTLQGAPSNEKLFF. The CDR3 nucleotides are TGTGCCAGCAGTCCCCCCACGCTTCAGGGGGCGCCAAGTAATGAAAAACTGTTTTTT.

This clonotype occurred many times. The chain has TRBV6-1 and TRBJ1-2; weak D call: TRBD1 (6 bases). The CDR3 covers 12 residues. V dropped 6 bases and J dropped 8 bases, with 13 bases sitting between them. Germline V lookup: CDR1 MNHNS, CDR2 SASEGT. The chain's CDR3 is CASSRSGTGYTF. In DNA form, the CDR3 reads TGTGCCAGCAGCAGGTCCGGGACAGGCTACACCTTC.

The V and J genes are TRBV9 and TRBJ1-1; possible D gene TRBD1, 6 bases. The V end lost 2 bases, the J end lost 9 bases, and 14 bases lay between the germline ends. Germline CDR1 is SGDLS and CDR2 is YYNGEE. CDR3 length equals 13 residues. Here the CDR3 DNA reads TGTGCCAGCAGCGTCACCACGGACAGAAAAGCTTTCTTT. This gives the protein CASSVTTDRKAFF.

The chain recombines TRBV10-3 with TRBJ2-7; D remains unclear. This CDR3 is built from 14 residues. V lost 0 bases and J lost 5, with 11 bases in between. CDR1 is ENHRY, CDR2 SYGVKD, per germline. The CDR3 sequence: CAISESERVDEQYF. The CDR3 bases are TGTGCCATCAGTGAGTCGGAAAGGGTGGACGAGCAGTACTTC.

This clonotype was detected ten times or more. DNA of the CDR3: TGTGCCAGCAGTACCCTTAGCTCCTTCTTTAACTATGGCTACACCTTC. It specifies CASSTLSSFFNYGYTF. The chain recombines TRBV12-3 or TRBV12-4 with TRBJ1-2, with D hard to call. The V and J ends lost 5 bases and 1 base respectively, with 17 bases between them. The CDR3 loop spans 16 amino acids.

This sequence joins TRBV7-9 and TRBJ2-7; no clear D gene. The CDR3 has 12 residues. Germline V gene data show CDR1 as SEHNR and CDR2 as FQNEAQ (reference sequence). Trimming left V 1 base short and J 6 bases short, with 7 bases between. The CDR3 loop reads CASSLGAVEQYF. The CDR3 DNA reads TGTGCCAGCAGCTTAGGTGCGGTCGAGCAGTACTTC.

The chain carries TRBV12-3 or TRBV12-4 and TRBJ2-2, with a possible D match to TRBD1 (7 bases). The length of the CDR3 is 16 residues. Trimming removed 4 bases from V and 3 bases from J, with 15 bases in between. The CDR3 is CASSSSLRGDTGELFF. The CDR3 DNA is TGTGCCAGCAGTTCAAGCCTCAGGGGGGACACCGGGGAGCTGTTTTTT.

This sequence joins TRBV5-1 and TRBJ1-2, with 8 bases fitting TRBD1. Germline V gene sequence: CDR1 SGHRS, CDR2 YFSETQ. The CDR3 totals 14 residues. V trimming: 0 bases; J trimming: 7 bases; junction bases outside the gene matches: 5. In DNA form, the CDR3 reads TGCGCCAGCAGCTTGGACGGACAGGGAGCTGGCTACACCTTC. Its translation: CASSLDGQGAGYTF. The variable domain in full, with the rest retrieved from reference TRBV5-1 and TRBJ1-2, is KAGVTQTPRYLIKTRGQQVTLSCSPISGHRSVSWYQQTPGQGLQFLFEYFSETQRNKGNFPGRFSGRQFSNSRSEMNVSTLELGDSALYLCASSLDGQGAGYTFGSGTRLTVV.

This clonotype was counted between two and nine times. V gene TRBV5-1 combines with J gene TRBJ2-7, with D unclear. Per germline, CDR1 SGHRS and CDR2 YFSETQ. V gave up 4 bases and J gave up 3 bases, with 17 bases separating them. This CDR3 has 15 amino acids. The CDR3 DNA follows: TGCGCCAGCAGCCCGGGCGGTGGTAGAAACTACGAGCAGTACTTC. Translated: CASSPGGGRNYEQYF.

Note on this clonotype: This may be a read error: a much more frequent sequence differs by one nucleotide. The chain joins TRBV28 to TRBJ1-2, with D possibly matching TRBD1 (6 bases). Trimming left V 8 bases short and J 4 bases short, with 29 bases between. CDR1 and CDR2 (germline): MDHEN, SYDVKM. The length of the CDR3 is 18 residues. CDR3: CASGPERGARVLFYGYTF. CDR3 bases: TGTGCCAGCGGTCCGGAGCGGGGGGCGAGGGTTTTGTTCTATGGCTACACCTTC.

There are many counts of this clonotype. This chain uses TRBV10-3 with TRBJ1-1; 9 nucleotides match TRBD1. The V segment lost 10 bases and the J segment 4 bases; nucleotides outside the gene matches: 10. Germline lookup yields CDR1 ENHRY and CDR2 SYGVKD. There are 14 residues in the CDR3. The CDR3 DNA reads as TGTGCCACCCGGACAGGGGACTCATTCACTGAAGCTTTCTTT. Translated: CATRTGDSFTEAFF.

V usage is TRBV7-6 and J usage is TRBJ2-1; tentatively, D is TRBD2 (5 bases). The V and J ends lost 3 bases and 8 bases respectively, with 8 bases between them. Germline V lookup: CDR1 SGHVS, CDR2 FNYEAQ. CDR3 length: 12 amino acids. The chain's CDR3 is CASSFTSYEQFF. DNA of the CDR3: TGTGCCAGCAGCTTTACTAGTTATGAGCAGTTCTTC.

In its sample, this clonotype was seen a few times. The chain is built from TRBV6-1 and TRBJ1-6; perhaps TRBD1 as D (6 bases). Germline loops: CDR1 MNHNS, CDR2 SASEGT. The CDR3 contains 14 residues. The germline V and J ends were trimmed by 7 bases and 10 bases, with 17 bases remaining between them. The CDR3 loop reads CASTKTGRGSPLHF. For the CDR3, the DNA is TGTGCCAGCACCAAGACAGGTCGAGGGTCACCCCTCCACTTT.

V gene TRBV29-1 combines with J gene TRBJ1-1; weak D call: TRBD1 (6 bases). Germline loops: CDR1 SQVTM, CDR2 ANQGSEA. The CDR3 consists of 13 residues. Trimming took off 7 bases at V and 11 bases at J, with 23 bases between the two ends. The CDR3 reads CSALGQKSPGAFF. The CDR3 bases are TGCAGCGCGCTCGGACAGAAAAGTCCGGGGGCTTTCTTT.

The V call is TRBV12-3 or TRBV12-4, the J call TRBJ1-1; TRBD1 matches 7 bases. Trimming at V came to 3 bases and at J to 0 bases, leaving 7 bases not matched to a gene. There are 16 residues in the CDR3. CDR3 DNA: TGTGCCAGCAGTTTTGGGGTCGGGACAGTGAACACTGAAGCTTTCTTT. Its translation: CASSFGVGTVNTEAFF.

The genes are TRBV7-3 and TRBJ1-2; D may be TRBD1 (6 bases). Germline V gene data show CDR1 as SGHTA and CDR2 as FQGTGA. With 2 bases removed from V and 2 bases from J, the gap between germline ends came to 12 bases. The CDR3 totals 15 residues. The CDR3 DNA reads TGTGCCAGCAGCTTAGTCCCGGACAGCAACTATGGCTACACCTTC. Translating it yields CASSLVPDSNYGYTF.